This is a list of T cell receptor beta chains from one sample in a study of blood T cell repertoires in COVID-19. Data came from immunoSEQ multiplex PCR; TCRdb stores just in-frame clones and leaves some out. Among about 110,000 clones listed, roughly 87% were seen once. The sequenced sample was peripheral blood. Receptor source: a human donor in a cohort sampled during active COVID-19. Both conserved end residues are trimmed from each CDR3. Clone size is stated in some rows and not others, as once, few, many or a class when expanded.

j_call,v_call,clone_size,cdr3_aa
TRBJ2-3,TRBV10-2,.,ASRAGVTDTQY
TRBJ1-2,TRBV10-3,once,AISEDLVGTGGYT
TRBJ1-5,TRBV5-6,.,ASSSTAAGASNQPQH
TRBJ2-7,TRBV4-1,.,ASSRQKAYEQY
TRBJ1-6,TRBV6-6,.,ASSADRGNSPLH
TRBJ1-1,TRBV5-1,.,ASGLSGGTEAF
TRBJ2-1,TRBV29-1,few,SAELGLAGGPRI
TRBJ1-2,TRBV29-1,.,SVEPEDSRGYT
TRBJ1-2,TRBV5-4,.,ASSLLTPEDGYT
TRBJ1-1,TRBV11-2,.,ASSLQENTEAF
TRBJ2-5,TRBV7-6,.,ASSLRGGAGGGETQY
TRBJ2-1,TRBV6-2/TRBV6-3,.,ASSLFRADEQF
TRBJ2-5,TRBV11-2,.,ASSIPGPQGGVTQY
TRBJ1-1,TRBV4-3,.,ASSPDTNTEAF
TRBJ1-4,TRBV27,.,ASTTFRGPANEKLF
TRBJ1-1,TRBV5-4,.,ASNRGDDAEAF
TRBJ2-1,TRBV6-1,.,ASSERGGFNEQF
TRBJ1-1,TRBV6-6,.,ASSYSGRNTEAF
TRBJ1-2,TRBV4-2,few,ASSRLGGAYGYT
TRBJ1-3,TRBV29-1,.,SVGTGVSGNTIY
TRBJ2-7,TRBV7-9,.,ASNLLTGHPRAGALD
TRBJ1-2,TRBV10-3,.,AISLRIEDYGYT
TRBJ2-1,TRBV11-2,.,ASRRRGDRLAGF
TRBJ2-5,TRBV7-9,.,ASSLGVAKETQY
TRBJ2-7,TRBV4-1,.,ASSQELARAYEQY
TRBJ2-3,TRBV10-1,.,ARPDRPADTQY
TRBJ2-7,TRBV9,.,ASSPDRASHEQY
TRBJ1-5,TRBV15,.,ATREVYNQPQH
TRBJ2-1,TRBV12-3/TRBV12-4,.,ASSSSGNNEQF
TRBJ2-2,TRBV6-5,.,ASSAAGGPGGELF
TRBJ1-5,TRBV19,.,ASSIDNMNQPQH
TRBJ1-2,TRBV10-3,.,AISLGAGDYGYT
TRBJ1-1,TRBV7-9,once,ASSLGGTLNTEAF
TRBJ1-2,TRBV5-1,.,ASSLEHAGQATTYGYT
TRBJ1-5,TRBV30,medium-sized,AWSLTGGQPQH
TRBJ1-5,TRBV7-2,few,ASSATGGNQPQH
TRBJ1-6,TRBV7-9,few,ASRDSYNSPLH
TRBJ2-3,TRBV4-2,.,ASSLSSTDTQY
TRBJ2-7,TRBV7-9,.,ASSPDHRNSYEQY
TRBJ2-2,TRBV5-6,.,ASSLQGYTGELF
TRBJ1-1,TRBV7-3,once,ASSSRGGQRGVTEAF
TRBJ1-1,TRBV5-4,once,SSGAKNTEAF